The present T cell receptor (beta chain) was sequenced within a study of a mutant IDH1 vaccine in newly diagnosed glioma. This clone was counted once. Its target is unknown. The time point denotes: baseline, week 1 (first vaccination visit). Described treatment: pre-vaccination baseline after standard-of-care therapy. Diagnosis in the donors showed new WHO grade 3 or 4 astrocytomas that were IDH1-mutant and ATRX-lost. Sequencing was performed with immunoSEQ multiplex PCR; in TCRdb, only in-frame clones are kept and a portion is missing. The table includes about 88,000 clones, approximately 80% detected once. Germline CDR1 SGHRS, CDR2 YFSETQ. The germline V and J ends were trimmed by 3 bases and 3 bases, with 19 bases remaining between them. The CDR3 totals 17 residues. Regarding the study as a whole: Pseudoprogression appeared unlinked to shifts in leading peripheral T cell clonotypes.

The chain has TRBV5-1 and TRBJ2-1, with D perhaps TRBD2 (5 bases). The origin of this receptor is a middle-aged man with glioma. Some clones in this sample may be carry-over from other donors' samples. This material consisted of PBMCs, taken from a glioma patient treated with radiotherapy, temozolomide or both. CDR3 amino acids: CASSYMAAGVNYNEQFF. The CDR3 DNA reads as TGCGCCAGCAGCTATATGGCGGCGGGCGTCAACTACAATGAGCAGTTCTTC.